This T cell receptor (beta chain) was documented in a study of blood T cell repertoires in COVID-19. As for the study in general: In each case, the material was cDNA or gDNA derived from T cells, B-cell-depleted T cells, or PBMCs.

Original handling: Scientists estimated how many nucleated cells there were by amplifying reference gene primers. Assay: immunoSEQ multiplex PCR; the TCRdb copy retains only in-frame clones and omits some. V, J and clone size are taken as reported in that table, and D and trimming were inferred from the DNA itself. The sample holds fewer than 60,000 clones; approximately 80% are singletons and the top ten take 25% to 35%. The CDR3 runs to 15 residues. The V end was cut by 6 bases, the J end by 5 bases, with 19 bases between. Germline V gene sequence: CDR1 SNHLY, CDR2 FYNNEI. Those enrolled in Seattle joined during active infection and were followed longitudinally afterward.

The gene calls are TRBV2 and TRBJ2-5; perhaps TRBD1 as D (5 bases). The specimen sequenced was peripheral blood. This receptor was identified in a man aged 55-75 years with COVID-19, enrolled during active disease. As DNA, the CDR3 is TGTGCCAGCAGGAGACTCCAGGGTAAAACGGAGACCCAGTACTTC. This encodes CASRRLQGKTETQYF.